This is a list of T cell receptor beta chains from one sample in a study of blood T cell repertoires in COVID-19. Some clones are missing from TCRdb's copy, which holds only in-frame ones; the method was immunoSEQ multiplex PCR. Altogether 260,000 or so clones are present, roughly 87% being singletons, with the ten largest covering roughly 9%. Sequencing was done on a sample of peripheral blood. These receptors were obtained from a man between 18 and 29 years old with active or convalescent COVID-19. The CDR3 runs from the conserved cysteine through the conserved F or W. A D gene is named only where the DNA matches it firmly. Clone size is not always given. Where it is, it says once, few, many or a class for expanded clones.

CDR3 length,clone size,D gene,J gene,V gene,CDR3 protein,CDR3 DNA
18,once,-,TRBJ2-4,TRBV7-9,CASSLGRAFPPQENIQYF,TGTGCCAGCAGCTTAGGGCGGGCGTTTCCACCCCAAGAAAACATTCAGTACTTC
13,-,TRBD1,TRBJ2-5,TRBV3-1/TRBV3-2,CASSWQGADTQYF,TGTGCCAGCAGCTGGCAGGGGGCCGATACCCAGTACTTC
13,-,-,TRBJ1-4,TRBV7-9,CASSPFGGEKLFF,TGTGCCAGCAGCCCCTTTGGGGGCGAAAAACTGTTTTTT
16,-,TRBD1,TRBJ1-2,TRBV7-6,CASSSIRQGFGYGYTF,TGTGCCAGCAGCTCCATCCGACAGGGTTTCGGCTATGGCTACACCTTC
15,-,-,TRBJ2-5,TRBV7-9,CASSPGTAKSETQYF,TGTGCCAGCAGCCCCGGGACTGCGAAATCAGAGACCCAGTACTTC
13,few,-,TRBJ1-1,TRBV7-3,CASSLEGNTEAFF,TGTGCCAGCAGCTTGGAGGGGAACACTGAAGCTTTCTTT
17,-,-,TRBJ1-6,TRBV2,CASSESGQSSYNSPLHF,TGTGCCAGCAGTGAGTCGGGACAAAGCTCCTATAATTCACCCCTCCACTTT
14,once,TRBD2,TRBJ2-1,TRBV29-1,CSVEGLADYNEQFF,TGCAGCGTTGAGGGACTAGCGGACTACAATGAGCAGTTCTTC
14,-,TRBD1,TRBJ1-2,TRBV7-9,CASSKQGRNYGYTF,TGTGCCAGCAGCAAACAGGGGCGTAACTATGGCTACACCTTC
12,once,-,TRBJ1-3,TRBV7-9,CASSKGGNTIYF,TGTGCCAGCAGCAAGGGGGGAAACACCATATATTTT
13,-,-,TRBJ2-7,TRBV29-1,CSVEGRTNYEQYF,TGCAGCGTTGAGGGCCGAACCAACTACGAGCAGTACTTC
14,few,-,TRBJ2-7,TRBV2,CASSNVGEGYEQYF,TGTGCCAGCAGCAACGTGGGAGAGGGCTACGAGCAGTACTTC
14,-,-,TRBJ1-1,TRBV6-2/TRBV6-3,CASSYLMRNTEAFF,TGTGCCAGCAGTTACCTGATGCGGAACACTGAAGCTTTCTTT
14,-,-,TRBJ2-7,TRBV11-2,CASRLGLKYYEQYF,TGTGCCAGCAGGCTGGGACTGAAATACTACGAGCAGTACTTC
15,once,-,TRBJ2-1,TRBV10-3,CAISLPDSSDNEQFF,TGTGCCATCAGCTTACCGGACTCCTCCGACAATGAGCAGTTCTTC
16,-,TRBD1,TRBJ1-5,TRBV23-1,CASNRQGREDGQPQHF,TGCGCCAGCAACCGACAGGGGAGAGAAGATGGTCAGCCCCAGCATTTT
16,-,TRBD1,TRBJ1-1,TRBV7-9,CASSPPGQIMNTEAFF,TGTGCCAGCAGCCCACCGGGACAGATCATGAACACTGAAGCTTTCTTT
15,-,-,TRBJ1-1,TRBV6-1,CASSEAARVGAEAFF,TGTGCCAGCAGTGAAGCGGCCAGGGTAGGCGCTGAAGCTTTCTTT
14,-,TRBD2,TRBJ2-3,TRBV7-2,CASSSTTSGDTQYF,TGTGCCAGCAGCTCAACGACTAGCGGGGATACGCAGTATTTT
14,-,TRBD1,TRBJ2-5,TRBV7-8,CASSPPDRVKTQYF,TGTGCCAGCAGCCCCCCGGACAGGGTAAAGACCCAGTACTTC
13,once,-,TRBJ2-3,TRBV7-3,CASTESGGDTQYF,TGTGCCAGCACCGAATCTGGGGGGGATACGCAGTATTTT
19,-,-,TRBJ1-1,TRBV4-3,CASSQDAVDYRGTNTEAFF,TGCGCCAGCAGCCAAGATGCCGTGGATTACCGGGGTACGAACACTGAAGCTTTCTTT
16,-,TRBD1,TRBJ1-1,TRBV7-2,CASSAGTGDYDTEAFF,TGTGCCAGCAGCGCCGGGACAGGCGATTACGACACTGAAGCTTTCTTT
13,-,-,TRBJ1-4,TRBV4-2,CASSQGVNEKLFF,TGTGCCAGCAGCCAAGGAGTTAATGAAAAACTGTTTTTT
14,-,-,TRBJ2-4,TRBV2,CASKRTQGINIQYF,TGTGCCAGCAAACGAACACAGGGTATAAACATTCAGTACTTC
13,few,-,TRBJ1-6,TRBV12-3/TRBV12-4,CASRDTGYSPLHF,TGTGCCAGCAGGGATACAGGGTATTCACCCCTCCACTTT
12,-,-,TRBJ1-5,TRBV5-6,CASSLGEQPQHF,TGTGCCAGCAGCTTAGGGGAACAGCCCCAGCATTTT
15,-,TRBD1,TRBJ1-4,TRBV6-2/TRBV6-3,CASSDRPGGREKLFF,TGTGCCAGCAGCGACCGCCCAGGGGGACGAGAAAAACTGTTTTTT
13,-,TRBD1,TRBJ2-7,TRBV3-1/TRBV3-2,CASSPGQGYEQYF,TGTGCCAGCAGCCCGGGACAGGGGTACGAGCAGTACTTC
13,-,-,TRBJ1-2,TRBV6-6,CASSSGGSLGYTF,TGTGCCAGCAGTTCGGGGGGCTCCCTTGGCTACACCTTC
16,-,-,TRBJ1-6,TRBV3-1/TRBV3-2,CASTNGGAVYNSPLHF,TGTGCCAGCACGAACGGGGGAGCGGTCTATAATTCACCCCTCCACTTT
19,-,TRBD2,TRBJ2-4,TRBV20-1,CSASNPGLAGGPAKNIQYF,TGCAGTGCTAGTAACCCGGGACTAGCGGGGGGGCCAGCCAAAAACATTCAGTACTTC
14,-,-,TRBJ1-1,TRBV5-1,CASSLADSSTEAFF,TGCGCCAGCAGCTTGGCCGACTCATCCACTGAAGCTTTCTTT
13,-,TRBD1,TRBJ1-2,TRBV7-8,CASSLGQQYGYTF,TGTGCCAGCAGCCTGGGACAGCAATATGGCTACACCTTC
19,-,-,TRBJ1-1,TRBV18,CASSTSFLDRRMMNTEAFF,TGTGCCAGCTCGACATCATTTCTAGACAGGAGAATGATGAACACTGAAGCTTTCTTT
16,once,-,TRBJ2-3,TRBV5-6,CASSLGGGSETDTQYF,TGTGCCAGCAGCTTGGGCGGTGGGTCAGAGACAGATACGCAGTATTTT
13,-,-,TRBJ1-2,TRBV9,CASSEGVNYGYTF,TGTGCCAGCAGCGAGGGGGTCAACTATGGCTACACCTTC
16,-,-,TRBJ2-1,TRBV5-1,CASSLARGRYYNEQFF,TGCGCCAGCAGCTTGGCCCGGGGAAGATATTACAATGAGCAGTTCTTC
16,-,TRBD1,TRBJ1-1,TRBV5-1,CASSVQEQGMNTEAFF,TGCGCCAGCAGCGTACAGGAACAGGGGATGAACACTGAAGCTTTCTTT
13,-,-,TRBJ2-7,TRBV9,CASSAGSHYEQYF,TGTGCCAGCAGTGCGGGGAGCCACTACGAGCAGTACTTC
13,-,-,TRBJ1-1,TRBV6-5,CASSSYRQAEAFF,TGTGCCAGCAGTTCCTACCGACAGGCTGAAGCTTTCTTT
15,-,-,TRBJ1-6,TRBV6-2/TRBV6-3,CASSYLDSHNSPLHF,TGTGCCAGCAGTTACCTTGACAGCCATAATTCACCCCTCCACTTT
18,few,TRBD1,TRBJ1-3,TRBV4-1,CASSRGQGVESGRNTIYF,TGCGCCAGCAGCCGGGGACAGGGTGTTGAGTCGGGAAGAAACACCATATATTTT